This is a list of T cell receptor beta chains from one sample in a study of PD-1 blockade in classical Hodgkin lymphoma. Some clones are missing from TCRdb's copy, which holds only in-frame ones; the method was immunoSEQ multiplex PCR. The profile covers about 5,000 clones, with more than 80% appearing a single time and 13% to 15% taken by the ten largest. The sample comprised CD8+ T cells from blood. The receptors were sampled from a human donor with classical Hodgkin lymphoma. Each CDR3 is given with its conserved first and last residue. The D gene is left open where the match is weak. Size values are once, few and many counts, or a class for expanded clones, and some rows have none.

CASSMKLAVNEQYF,TGTGCCAGTAGTATGAAACTAGCGGTCAACGAGCAGTACTTC,NA,TRBD2,TRBJ2-7,TRBV19
CASSLGSTDTQYF,TGTGCCAGCAGCTTGGGTAGTACAGATACGCAGTATTTT,NA,NA,TRBJ2-3,TRBV5-6
CASSVTGSDEQYF,TGTGCCAGCAGCGTTACGGGATCCGACGAGCAGTACTTC,NA,NA,TRBJ2-7,TRBV9
CASRLGTGVGSPLHF,TGTGCCAGCAGACTAGGGACAGGGGTGGGTTCACCCCTCCACTTT,NA,TRBD1,TRBJ1-6,TRBV27
CATSKSGLTRNEQFF,TGTGCCACCAGCAAAAGCGGGCTTACGAGGAATGAGCAGTTCTTC,once,NA,TRBJ2-1,TRBV15
CASSSGLLYEQYF,TGTGCCAGCAGCTCGGGACTGTTATACGAGCAGTACTTC,NA,NA,TRBJ2-7,TRBV13
CASSVAGVGGYTF,TGTGCCAGCAGCGTAGCAGGGGTCGGCGGCTACACCTTC,NA,NA,TRBJ1-2,TRBV9
CASGPPTGRNEQFF,TGTGCTAGTGGACCCCCGACAGGACGTAATGAGCAGTTCTTC,NA,NA,TRBJ2-1,TRBV12-5
CASRGTGYEQYF,TGTGCCAGTAGGGGGACAGGCTACGAGCAGTACTTC,NA,TRBD1,TRBJ2-7,TRBV19
CASSQDLLGQGRAEAFF,TGCGCCAGCAGCCAAGATCTCCTGGGACAGGGTCGCGCTGAAGCTTTCTTT,few,TRBD1,TRBJ1-1,TRBV4-3
CASSPKQFPQGCLGNQPQHF,TGTGCCAGCAGCCCGAAACAATTCCCCCAGGGCTGTCTCGGCAATCAGCCCCAGCATTTT,NA,NA,TRBJ1-5,TRBV7-3
CASSRGTSAPSYNEQFF,TGTGCCAGCAGCCGCGGGACTAGCGCGCCCTCCTACAATGAGCAGTTCTTC,NA,TRBD2,TRBJ2-1,TRBV7-9
CASSLGSSTDTQYF,TGTGCCAGCAGCTTAGGCTCTAGCACAGATACGCAGTATTTT,once,NA,TRBJ2-3,TRBV7-9
CAISESTTSGELFF,TGTGCCATCAGTGAGTCGACGACATCCGGGGAGCTGTTTTTT,once,NA,TRBJ2-2,TRBV10-3
CASSLTSGGPETQYF,TGTGCCAGCAGTCTGACTAGCGGGGGCCCCGAGACCCAGTACTTC,NA,TRBD2,TRBJ2-5,TRBV27